These 23 T cell receptor beta chains came from one sample sequenced in a study of blood T cell repertoires in COVID-19. Profiled with immunoSEQ multiplex PCR; TCRdb holds only in-frame clones, not every one. The sample shows about 220,000 clones, around 85% of them seen only once. The sample was peripheral blood. The receptors here all came from a man between 35 and 55 years old with acute or convalescent COVID-19.

CDR3 coding DNA: TGTGCCAGCAGCCCCCCGGGACAGGGGAACACTGAAGCTTTCTTT. Translated, it gives CASSPPGQGNTEAFF. The V and J genes are TRBV11-2 and TRBJ1-1; TRBD1 agrees at 9 bases. Germline V gives CDR1 SGHAT, CDR2 FQNNGV. V shed 5 bases and J 1 base; nucleotides not matched to a gene: 5. The CDR3 has 15 amino acids.

This chain joins TRBV7-9 and TRBJ1-5; the D is unclear. V gave up 1 base and J gave up 2 bases, with 9 bases separating them. CDR1 is SEHNR and CDR2 is FQNEAQ in the germline V gene (reference sequence). The length of the CDR3 is 15 residues. This CDR3 reads CASSLDSVGNQPQHF. The DNA for the CDR3 is TGTGCCAGCAGCTTAGATTCTGTAGGCAATCAGCCCCAGCATTTT. The full variable domain, in which reference TRBV7-9 and TRBJ1-5 provide the parts outside the CDR3, is DTGVSQNPRHKITKRGQNVTFRCDPISEHNRLYWYRQTLGQGPEFLTYFQNEAQLEKSRLLSDRFSAERPKGSFSTLEIQRTEQGDSAMYLCASSLDSVGNQPQHFGDGTRLSIL.

The chain links TRBV27 to TRBJ1-1; TRBD1 matches 7 bases. Germline CDR1 MNHEY, CDR2 SMNVEV (reference sequence). Trimming took 6 bases from V and 3 from J; bases not matched to a gene: 7. This CDR3 contains 14 residues. The CDR3 loop is CASSHYDRDTEAFF. The CDR3 coding sequence is TGTGCCAGCAGCCACTACGACAGGGACACTGAAGCTTTCTTT.

This clone appeared a single time. The chain recombines TRBV10-3 with TRBJ2-7; 12 nucleotides agree with TRBD2. Germline CDR1 reads ENHRY; CDR2 reads SYGVKD. CDR3 length: 14 residues. V lost 10 bases and J lost 9; bases outside the gene matches: 13. Here the CDR3 reads CATTTSGSQSGQYF. Here the CDR3 DNA reads TGTGCCACAACGACTAGCGGGAGTCAAAGCGGGCAGTACTTC.

The chain couples TRBV20-1 to TRBJ1-2; no clear D. Germline CDR1 is DFQATT and CDR2 is SNEGSKA (reference sequence). This CDR3 spans 11 amino acids. With 2 bases removed from V and 1 base from J, the gap between germline ends came to 2 bases. CDR3 sequence (DNA): TGCAGTGCTAGACTTAACTATGGCTACACCTTC. It encodes CSARLNYGYTF.

The V and J genes are TRBV4-1 and TRBJ2-1; D is undetermined. Trimming stripped 7 bases from V and 0 bases from J, with 16 bases between. The CDR3 is 16 residues long. CDR1 MGHRA and CDR2 YSYEKL come from the germline V gene. This chain's CDR3 is CASTANRDFSYNEQFF. The CDR3, as DNA: TGCGCCAGCACCGCTAACCGAGATTTCTCCTACAATGAGCAGTTCTTC.

The chain uses TRBV11-2 and TRBJ1-1, with D maybe TRBD1 (6 bases). Trimming shortened V by 1 base and J by 11 bases, and 11 bases separated the two germline ends. The CDR3 has 12 amino acids. Germline V gene data show CDR1 as SGHAT and CDR2 as FQNNGV. CDR3 DNA sequence: TGTGCCAGCAGCTTAGCCCAGGGGATTGCTTTCTTT. Protein product: CASSLAQGIAFF.

This chain uses TRBV5-1 with TRBJ2-5, with 12 nucleotides matching TRBD2. In germline, CDR1 is SGHRS, CDR2 YFSETQ. CDR3 length: 14 residues. The trim removed 2 bases at V and 4 bases at J, leaving 0 bases unmatched. CDR3 region: CASSLLAGGETQYF. The CDR3 region has the DNA TGCGCCAGCAGCTTACTAGCGGGGGGAGAGACCCAGTACTTC.

The chain is built from TRBV9 and TRBJ1-1; no clear D. This CDR3 is 13 amino acids long. CDR1 and CDR2 (germline): SGDLS, YYNGEE. With 5 bases removed from V and 1 base from J, the gap between germline ends came to 9 bases. The DNA for the CDR3 is TGTGCCAGCAGGGAGGCTAGGAACACTGAAGCTTTCTTT. This translates into CASREARNTEAFF.

The genes are TRBV27 and TRBJ1-6, with D perhaps matching TRBD1 (6 bases). V lost 5 bases and J lost 8, with 28 bases in between. Germline V gene sequence: CDR1 MNHEY, CDR2 SMNVEV (reference sequence). The CDR3 consists of 19 residues. DNA for the CDR3: TGTGCCAGCAGTCCGCGCACCCCCTGGGGGGGCAGGTTCCATTCACCCCTCCACTTT. As protein: CASSPRTPWGGRFHSPLHF.

The rearrangement uses TRBV20-1 and TRBJ1-2, with a tentative D call TRBD1 (5 bases). Per the germline V gene, CDR1 is DFQATT and CDR2 is SNEGSKA (reference sequence). The germline V and J ends were trimmed by 2 bases and 7 bases, with 8 bases remaining between them. The CDR3 loop spans 11 amino acids. The CDR3 region has the DNA TGCAGTGCTAGACAGGGAGGTGGCTACACCTTC. Amino acid sequence: CSARQGGGYTF.

V is TRBV27 and J is TRBJ2-1, with D perhaps matching TRBD1 (5 bases). Germline CDR1 is MNHEY and CDR2 is SMNVEV (reference sequence). The CDR3 runs to 15 residues. Trimming shortened V by 6 bases and J by 5 bases, and 17 bases separated the two germline ends. The CDR3 region has the DNA TGTGCCAGCAGGGGGCGGATGGAGTCAAACAATGAGCAGTTCTTC. This gives the protein CASRGRMESNNEQFF.

This clone was seen a handful of times. DNA for the CDR3: TGTGCCACCCGCCTAAAAGGACAGGGGTATGGCTACACCTTC. Residues: CATRLKGQGYGYTF. The chain is built from TRBV19 and TRBJ1-2; 9 bases map to TRBD1. The germline V gene has CDR1 LNHDA and CDR2 SQIVND (reference sequence). This CDR3 contains 14 residues. J gave up 5 bases and V 10 bases, and 11 bases lay outside the gene matches.

This chain joins TRBV19 and TRBJ1-6, with D uncertain. The CDR3 contains 13 residues. Trimming shortened V by 5 bases and J by 9 bases, and 11 bases separated the two germline ends. Looked up from germline, CDR1 is LNHDA and CDR2 is SQIVND (reference sequence). The CDR3 region is CASSPRVGSPLHF. The CDR3 DNA reads TGTGCCAGTAGTCCGCGGGTGGGTTCACCCCTCCACTTT.

This chain joins TRBV6-5 and TRBJ1-2; D unresolved. Germline values: CDR1 MNHEY, CDR2 SVGAGI. The CDR3 loop spans 11 amino acids. Deletions cut 8 bases from V and 6 bases from J, with 10 bases between. CDR3 region: CASDEQNGYTF. CDR3 DNA: TGTGCCAGCGACGAACAGAATGGCTACACCTTC.

This chain joins TRBV6-5 and TRBJ1-4, with 10 bases lining up with TRBD1. Looked up from germline, CDR1 is MNHEY and CDR2 is SVGAGI. The CDR3 runs to 15 residues. The junction had 7 bases not matched to a gene; V was cut back by 6 bases and J by 6 bases. CDR3: CASRRGTGADEKLFF. DNA for the CDR3: TGTGCCAGCAGAAGGGGGACAGGGGCAGATGAAAAACTGTTTTTT.

V gene TRBV29-1 combines with J gene TRBJ2-7, with D possibly TRBD1 on 7 matching bases. CDR1 is SQVTM and CDR2 is ANQGSEA in the germline V gene. This CDR3 is built from 16 residues. Trimming stripped 0 bases from V and 4 bases from J, with 19 bases between. CDR3 in DNA: TGCAGCGTTGAAGAGGGGCGACAGGGACTCCAGTACGAGCAGTACTTC. It yields the protein CSVEEGRQGLQYEQYF.

In its sample, this clone was seen a few times. The chain carries TRBV28 and TRBJ1-5, with TRBD1 identical over 7 bases. The V gene end was trimmed by 8 bases and the J gene end by 2 bases; junction bases not matched to a gene: 6. The CDR3 has 14 amino acids. Germline V CDR1 and CDR2: MDHEN, SYDVKM. Written as DNA, the CDR3 is TGTGCCAGCGACAGGGATGGTGGCAATCAGCCCCAGCATTTT. Its protein product is CASDRDGGNQPQHF. Variable domain in full (rest from reference TRBV28 and TRBJ1-5): DVKVTQSSRYLVKRTGEKVFLECVQDMDHENMFWYRQDPGLGLRLIYFSYDVKMKEKGDIPEGYSVSREKKERFSLILESASTNQTSMYLCASDRDGGNQPQHFGDGTRLSIL.

J is TRBJ2-5 and V is TRBV5-1; TRBD2 matches 7 bases. The ends lost 5 bases at V and 2 bases at J; junction bases unmatched: 9. The CDR3 sequence is 15 residues long. Germline V gene data show CDR1 as SGHRS and CDR2 as YFSETQ. The CDR3 DNA reads as TGCGCCAGCAGTCCTATTCGACTAGCACAAGAGACCCAGTACTTC. This translates into CASSPIRLAQETQYF.

The CDR3 region is CASSPRLGGGGKETQYF. The CDR3 DNA is TGTGCCAGCAGCCCTCGACTGGGCGGGGGGGGTAAAGAGACCCAGTACTTC. The J gene is TRBJ2-5, the V gene TRBV7-8, with TRBD2 identical over 9 bases. V was pared by 5 bases and J by 3 bases, with 13 bases of the junction left unmatched. Looked up from germline, CDR1 is SGHVS and CDR2 is FQNEAQ. This CDR3 has 17 amino acids.

The chain carries TRBV5-1 and TRBJ2-3; 11 nucleotides line up with TRBD1. Germline assignment: CDR1 SGHRS and CDR2 YFSETQ. J lost 7 bases, V lost 5 bases, and 6 bases had no gene match. The CDR3 runs to 14 residues. In DNA, the CDR3 is TGCGCCAGCAGGGTAGGACAGGGGGCGAATACGCAGTATTTT. It codes for CASRVGQGANTQYF.

A single count supports this clone. The chain is built from TRBV5-1 and TRBJ2-1; 9 bases agree with TRBD1. With 2 bases clipped from V and 1 base from J, the junction kept 13 bases outside the gene matches. CDR3 length equals 19 residues. Per germline, CDR1 SGHRS and CDR2 YFSETQ. The CDR3, as DNA: TGCGCCAGCAGCTTTGACCCGGGACAGGGTAGGAGGTCCTACAATGAGCAGTTCTTC. As protein: CASSFDPGQGRRSYNEQFF.

The rearrangement uses TRBV6-4 and TRBJ2-5; 7 bases line up with TRBD1. CDR1 MRHNA and CDR2 SNTAGT come from the germline V gene. V shed 8 bases and J 5 bases; nucleotides not matched to a gene: 8. This CDR3 region has 13 residues. In DNA form, the CDR3 reads TGTGCCAGCCCCGACAGGGCTAGGGAGACCCAGTACTTC. Protein sequence: CASPDRARETQYF.